The 28 T cell receptor beta chains below come from one sample, sequenced in a study of cytomegalovirus exposure and HLA in healthy donors. A multiplex PCR was run with 60 Vbeta primers and 13 Jbeta primers. Sequencing was performed with immunoSEQ multiplex PCR; in TCRdb, only in-frame clones are kept and a portion is missing. Of roughly 88,000 clones listed, over 60% are singletons. What was sequenced was PBMCs. The receptor source for this set is a man aged 25 to 45 in good health and CMV-seropositive.

The chain carries TRBV6-5 and TRBJ1-6; 11 bases agree with TRBD1. Germline V CDR1 and CDR2: MNHEY, SVGAGI. The CDR3 totals 14 residues. V lost 8 bases, J lost 9 bases, and 6 bases stayed unmatched. For the CDR3, the DNA is TGTGCCAGCTGGACAGGGGGCGTTGGTTCACCCCTCCACTTT. This gives the protein CASWTGGVGSPLHF.

The chain has TRBV4-1 and TRBJ1-1; the D is unclear. Germline-derived CDR1 and CDR2 are MGHRA and YSYEKL. There are 16 residues in the CDR3. V was cut by 5 bases and J by 0 bases, with 16 bases left in between. The CDR3, as DNA: TGCGCCAGCAGCTCTACCCCTCTGCTATTGAACACTGAAGCTTTCTTT. Residues: CASSSTPLLLNTEAFF.

The chain uses TRBV28 and TRBJ1-2; 8 bases are a match to TRBD1. V shed 8 bases and J 10 bases; nucleotides not matched to a gene: 21. The CDR3 is 16 residues long. Per germline, CDR1 MDHEN and CDR2 SYDVKM. CDR3 nucleotides: TGTGCCAGCTACCTCTCAGGGTCGGGACAGGCATTTGACTACACCTTC. Translating it yields CASYLSGSGQAFDYTF.

V is TRBV6-5 and J is TRBJ1-4, with 9 nucleotides matching TRBD1. This CDR3 has 14 residues. The germline CDR1 and CDR2 sequences are MNHEY and SVGAGI. J was trimmed by 8 bases and V by 8 bases; bases with no gene match: 9. The CDR3 DNA reads TGTGCCAGCTCTCTTACAGGGGGCGGCGAAAAACTGTTTTTT. Its translation: CASSLTGGGEKLFF.

This chain connects TRBV19 to TRBJ2-3, with TRBD1 as a possible D gene (5 bases). The V end lost 0 bases, the J end lost 2 bases, and 12 bases lay between the germline ends. The CDR3 runs to 16 residues. Germline V CDR1 and CDR2: LNHDA, SQIVND (reference sequence). CDR3 loop: CASSIEWGRVTDTQYF. In DNA form, the CDR3 reads TGTGCCAGTAGTATAGAGTGGGGCAGGGTCACAGATACGCAGTATTTT.

The J gene is TRBJ1-1, the V gene TRBV27, with D maybe TRBD1 (6 bases). CDR1 is MNHEY, CDR2 SMNVEV, per germline (reference sequence). V shed 6 bases and J shed 5 bases, with 16 bases lying between them. The CDR3 loop spans 14 amino acids. Here the CDR3 reads CASRRDTGSTEAFF. The CDR3 coding sequence is TGTGCCAGCAGGAGGGATACAGGGAGTACTGAAGCTTTCTTT.

The gene calls are TRBV9 and TRBJ1-1; a possible D gene is TRBD1 (6 bases). The CDR3 covers 14 residues. V lost 4 bases, J lost 2 bases, and 12 bases lay in between. Germline V CDR1 and CDR2: SGDLS, YYNGEE. CDR3: CASSSRTANTEAFF. Written as DNA, the CDR3 is TGTGCCAGCAGCTCCCGGACAGCAAACACTGAAGCTTTCTTT.

This clone has just one count. This chain links TRBV6-1 with TRBJ1-2, with D perhaps TRBD1 (5 bases). Per the germline V gene, CDR1 is MNHNS and CDR2 is SASEGT. The V end lost 6 bases, the J end lost 8 bases, and 16 bases lay between the germline ends. CDR3 size: 13 residues. This chain's CDR3 is CASRTGTSKGYTF. Written as DNA, the CDR3 is TGTGCCAGCAGGACCGGGACTTCAAAAGGCTACACCTTC.

There are a few counts of this clone. The chain recombines TRBV5-4 with TRBJ2-3; D possibly corresponds to TRBD2 (6 bases). Germline CDR1 SGHNT, CDR2 YYREEE (reference sequence). The CDR3 loop spans 15 amino acids. The ends were cut back, 0 bases at V and 0 bases at J, with 8 bases in the middle. The CDR3, as DNA: TGTGCCAGCAGCTTGGTGGGGACTAGCACAGATACGCAGTATTTT. Translated, it gives CASSLVGTSTDTQYF. The full variable domain, completed using reference TRBV5-4 and TRBJ2-3, is ETGVTQSPTHLIKTRGQQVTLRCSSQSGHNTVSWYQQALGQGPQFIFQYYREEENGRGNFPPRFSGLQFPNYSSELNVNALELDDSALYLCASSLVGTSTDTQYFGPGTRLTVL.

The CDR3 spells CASSASGTVNYGYTF. As DNA, the CDR3 is TGTGCCAGCAGTGCCTCCGGGACAGTTAACTATGGCTACACCTTC. This chain joins TRBV28 and TRBJ1-2; TRBD1 matches at 7 bases. The CDR3 is 15 amino acids. CDR1 and CDR2 (germline): MDHEN, SYDVKM. With 5 bases clipped from V and 1 base from J, the junction kept 7 bases outside the gene matches.

This clone appeared a few times. Compared with germline, one end of the junction differs, possibly owing to a read error. This chain uses TRBV7-2 with TRBJ2-5; no clear D gene. Germline V gene data show CDR1 as SGHTA and CDR2 as FQGNSA. CDR3 length: 10 residues. CDR3 nucleotides: TGCCCCGATCCAGTAGAGACCCAGTACTTC. Protein: CPDPVETQYF.

The chain couples TRBV7-8 to TRBJ1-3; 10 bases are shared with TRBD1. The CDR3 totals 16 residues. CDR1 and CDR2 from the germline V gene are SGHVS and FQNEAQ. Germline trimming cut 5 bases from V and 2 bases from J; bases unmatched to any gene: 6. The CDR3 DNA sequence: TGTGCCAGCAGCGTGTCCGGGACAGGGGCTGGAAACACCATATATTTT. This sequence encodes CASSVSGTGAGNTIYF.

The rearrangement joins TRBV4-1 to TRBJ1-6; 10 nucleotides match TRBD1. CDR1 MGHRA and CDR2 YSYEKL come from the germline V gene. The CDR3 totals 19 residues. V shed 2 bases, J shed 13 bases, and the junction held 20 bases outside the gene matches. This CDR3 reads CASSQSVLGFGTGVRPLHF. CDR3 bases: TGCGCCAGCAGCCAATCGGTTTTAGGGTTTGGGACAGGGGTCCGTCCCCTCCACTTT.

This chain's CDR3 is CASNRDRGQETQYF. DNA for the CDR3: TGTGCCAGCAACCGGGACAGGGGGCAGGAGACCCAGTACTTC. The chain combines TRBV9 with TRBJ2-5; 12 bases map to TRBD1. CDR1 is SGDLS and CDR2 is YYNGEE in the germline V gene. This CDR3 has 14 residues. The ends lost 6 bases at V and 5 bases at J; junction bases unmatched: 5.

This sequence joins TRBV30 and TRBJ1-1; TRBD1 matches at 10 bases. V dropped 4 bases and J dropped 6; count of bases not matched to a gene: 8. This CDR3 spans 14 amino acids. CDR1 and CDR2 from the germline V gene are GTSNPN and SVGIG (reference sequence). CDR3 amino acids: CAWILGTGAPEAFF. DNA of the CDR3: TGTGCCTGGATTCTTGGGACAGGGGCCCCTGAAGCTTTCTTT.

The J gene is TRBJ1-2, the V gene TRBV29-1; D gene ambiguous. CDR1 SQVTM and CDR2 ANQGSEA come from the germline V gene. V was clipped by 4 bases and J by 8 bases, with 11 bases between them. This CDR3 is 11 amino acids long. CDR3: CSVAIGAGYTF. The DNA for the CDR3 is TGCAGCGTTGCTATTGGAGCGGGCTACACCTTC. The entire variable domain, with the rest obtained from reference TRBV29-1 and TRBJ1-2, is as follows: SAVISQKPSRDICQRGTSLTIQCQVDSQVTMMFWYRQQPGQSLTLIATANQGSEATYESGFVIDKFPISRPNLTFSTLTVSNMSPEDSSIYLCSVAIGAGYTFGSGTRLTVV.

V gene TRBV10-3 combines with J gene TRBJ2-1; the match to TRBD1 covers 12 bases. The CDR3 runs 18 residues. The V gene end was trimmed by 3 bases and the J gene end by 7 bases; junction bases not matched to a gene: 13. Germline CDR1 ENHRY, CDR2 SYGVKD. The CDR3 is CAISDTLGTGGVKNEQFF. DNA for the CDR3: TGTGCCATCAGTGACACCCTTGGGACAGGGGGCGTCAAGAATGAGCAGTTCTTC.

This chain connects TRBV15 to TRBJ1-2, with 8 bases aligning to TRBD1. The CDR3 has 13 amino acids. After removal of 3 bases from V and 8 bases from J, the junction contained 5 bases not matched to a gene. Looked up from germline, CDR1 is LNHNV and CDR2 is YYDKDF (reference sequence). The CDR3 DNA sequence: TGTGCCACCAGCAGCGGACAGGGTGGGGGCTACACCTTC. Protein sequence: CATSSGQGGGYTF.

The genes are TRBV14 and TRBJ2-5, with 7 bases matching TRBD2. Germline CDR1 SGHDN, CDR2 FVKESK. This CDR3 has 14 residues. Germline trimming cut 4 bases from V and 7 bases from J; bases unmatched to any gene: 9. The DNA for the CDR3 is TGTGCCAGCAGCCGCATTGGGAGGGGAGGGACCCAGTACTTC. Translated: CASSRIGRGGTQYF.

Remarks on this clone: This same CDR3 is encoded by further DNA sequences in the sample. J is TRBJ1-2 and V is TRBV6-1; 9 bases fit TRBD1. The germline CDR1 and CDR2 sequences are MNHNS and SASEGT. The ends lost 5 bases at V and 5 bases at J; junction bases unmatched: 9. The CDR3 spans 15 residues. The CDR3 nucleotides read TGTGCCAGCAGTCCGAGGACAGGGGAACTTTATGGCTACACCTTC. Protein: CASSPRTGELYGYTF.

This clone was seen only a few times. The chain recombines TRBV28 with TRBJ2-1; 9 bases line up with TRBD2. After removal of 8 bases from V and 0 bases from J, the junction contained 5 bases not matched to a gene. In germline, CDR1 is MDHEN, CDR2 SYDVKM. CDR3 length: 15 residues. In nucleotides, the CDR3 is TGTGCCAGCCTTGTTAGCGGGAGCTCCTACAATGAGCAGTTCTTC. Its translation: CASLVSGSSYNEQFF.

The chain employs TRBV14 and TRBJ2-3; perhaps TRBD2 as D (5 bases). The germline gives CDR1 SGHDN, CDR2 FVKESK. Trimming cost V 1 base and J 0 bases, with 5 bases left between them. The CDR3 is 14 residues long. The CDR3 DNA is TGTGCCAGCAGCCAAGGAGGGAGCACAGATACGCAGTATTTT. Protein sequence: CASSQGGSTDTQYF.

J is TRBJ2-5 and V is TRBV6-6; TRBD1 aligns across 11 bases. Trimming at V came to 5 bases and at J to 5 bases, leaving 7 bases not matched to a gene. This CDR3 region has 15 residues. CDR1 is MNHNY, CDR2 SVGAGI, per germline (reference sequence). CDR3: CASSGRDRGSETQYF. The CDR3 region has the DNA TGTGCCAGCAGTGGCCGGGACAGGGGGAGTGAGACCCAGTACTTC.

This clone occurred a few times. The chain combines TRBV6-1 with TRBJ1-2; TRBD1 might be the D (6 bases). V was trimmed by 1 base and J by 8 bases, leaving 11 bases between them. The CDR3 loop spans 13 amino acids. Germline V gene lookup returns CDR1 MNHNS and CDR2 SASEGT. CDR3 in amino acids: CASSEGPGTGYTF. CDR3 coding DNA: TGTGCCAGCAGTGAAGGTCCAGGGACAGGCTACACCTTC.

This clone was counted between two and nine times. The chain combines TRBV7-9 with TRBJ2-7, with 7 positions matching TRBD1. V lost 1 base to trimming and J lost 3 bases; unmatched junction nucleotides: 0. The germline gives CDR1 SEHNR, CDR2 FQNEAQ (reference sequence). This CDR3 comprises 13 residues. The chain's CDR3 is CASSLDRGYEQYF. Here the CDR3 DNA reads TGTGCCAGCAGCTTAGACAGGGGCTACGAGCAGTACTTC.

The rearrangement joins TRBV19 to TRBJ2-5; 9 bases line up with TRBD1. Germline-derived CDR1 and CDR2 are LNHDA and SQIVND (reference sequence). The CDR3 length is 16 residues. The V segment lost 3 bases and the J segment 4 bases; nucleotides outside the gene matches: 9. The CDR3 sequence is CASSIGDRDSGETQYF. DNA for the CDR3: TGTGCCAGTAGTATCGGGGACAGGGATTCGGGAGAGACCCAGTACTTC.

The chain is built from TRBV6-6 and TRBJ1-2; no clear D. The CDR3 extends over 11 amino acids. The germline gives CDR1 MNHNY, CDR2 SVGAGI (reference sequence). Trimming cost V 6 bases and J 8 bases, with 10 bases left between them. CDR3 sequence reads: CASSDLMGYTF. CDR3 bases: TGTGCCAGCAGCGACTTAATGGGCTACACCTTC.

This clone showed up just a few times. V is TRBV28 and J is TRBJ2-7; 9 bases fit TRBD1. V trimming: 5 bases; J trimming: 4 bases; junction bases outside the gene matches: 6. CDR1 MDHEN and CDR2 SYDVKM come from the germline V gene. The CDR3 totals 14 residues. CDR3 loop: CASSVQGANYEQYF. DNA for the CDR3: TGTGCCAGCAGTGTACAGGGGGCGAATTACGAGCAGTACTTC.